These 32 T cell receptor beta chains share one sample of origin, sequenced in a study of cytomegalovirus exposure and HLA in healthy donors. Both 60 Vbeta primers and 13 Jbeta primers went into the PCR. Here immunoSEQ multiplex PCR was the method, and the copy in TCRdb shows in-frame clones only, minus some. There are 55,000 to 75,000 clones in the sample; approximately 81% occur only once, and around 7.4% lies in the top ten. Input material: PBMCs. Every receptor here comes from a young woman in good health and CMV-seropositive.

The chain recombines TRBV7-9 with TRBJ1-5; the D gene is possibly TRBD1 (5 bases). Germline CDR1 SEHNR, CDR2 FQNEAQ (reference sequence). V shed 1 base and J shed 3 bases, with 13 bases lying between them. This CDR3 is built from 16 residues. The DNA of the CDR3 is TGTGCCAGCAGCTTAGGCGTGGGACTGCTCAATCAGCCCCAGCATTTT. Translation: CASSLGVGLLNQPQHF.

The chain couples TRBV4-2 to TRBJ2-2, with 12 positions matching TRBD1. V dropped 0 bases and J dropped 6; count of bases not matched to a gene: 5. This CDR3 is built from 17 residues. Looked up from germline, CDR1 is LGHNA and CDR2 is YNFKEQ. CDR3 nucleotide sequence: TGTGCCAGCAGCCAAGACGTGGGACAGGGGGCTTCCGGGGAGCTGTTTTTT. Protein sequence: CASSQDVGQGASGELFF.

This CDR3 reads CATSRDWESYEQYF. CDR3 nucleotides: TGTGCCACCAGCAGAGATTGGGAGAGCTACGAGCAGTACTTC. The chain links TRBV15 to TRBJ2-7, with D possibly being TRBD2 (5 bases). Trimming shortened V by 0 bases and J by 3 bases, and 9 bases separated the two germline ends. CDR1 and CDR2 (germline): LNHNV, YYDKDF (reference sequence). CDR3 length: 14 amino acids.

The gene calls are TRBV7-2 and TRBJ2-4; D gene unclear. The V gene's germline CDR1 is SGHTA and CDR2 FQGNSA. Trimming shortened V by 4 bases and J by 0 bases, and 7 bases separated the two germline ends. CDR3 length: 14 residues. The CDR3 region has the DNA TGTGCCAGCAGCTCGCGAATAGCCAAAAACATTCAGTACTTC. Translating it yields CASSSRIAKNIQYF.

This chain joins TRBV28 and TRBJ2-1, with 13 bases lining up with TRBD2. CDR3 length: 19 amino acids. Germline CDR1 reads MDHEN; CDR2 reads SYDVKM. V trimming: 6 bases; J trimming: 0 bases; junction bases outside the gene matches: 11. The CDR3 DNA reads TGTGCCAGCAGCAAGACTAGCGGGAGGACCGTTAGCTCCTACAATGAGCAGTTCTTC. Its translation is CASSKTSGRTVSSYNEQFF.

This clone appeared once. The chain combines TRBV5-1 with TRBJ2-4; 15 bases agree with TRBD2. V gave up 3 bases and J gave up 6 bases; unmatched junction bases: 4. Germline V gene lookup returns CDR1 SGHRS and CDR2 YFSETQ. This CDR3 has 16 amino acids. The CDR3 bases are TGCGCCAGCAGCTGGGGACTAGCGGGAGGAGGAAACATTCAGTACTTC. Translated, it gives CASSWGLAGGGNIQYF.

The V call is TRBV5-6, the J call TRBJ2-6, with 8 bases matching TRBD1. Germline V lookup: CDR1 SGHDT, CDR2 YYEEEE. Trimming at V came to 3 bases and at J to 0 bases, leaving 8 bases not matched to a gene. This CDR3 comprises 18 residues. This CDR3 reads CASSSSDRARSGANVLTF. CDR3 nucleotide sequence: TGTGCCAGCAGCTCCTCGGACAGGGCACGCTCTGGGGCCAACGTCCTGACTTTC.

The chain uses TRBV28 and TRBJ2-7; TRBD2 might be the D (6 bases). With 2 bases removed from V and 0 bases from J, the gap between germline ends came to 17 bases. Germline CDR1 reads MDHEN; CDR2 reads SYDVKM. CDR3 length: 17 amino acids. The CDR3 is CASSLPEAGSPSYEQYF. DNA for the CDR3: TGTGCCAGCAGTTTACCAGAAGCGGGTTCCCCCTCCTACGAGCAGTACTTC.

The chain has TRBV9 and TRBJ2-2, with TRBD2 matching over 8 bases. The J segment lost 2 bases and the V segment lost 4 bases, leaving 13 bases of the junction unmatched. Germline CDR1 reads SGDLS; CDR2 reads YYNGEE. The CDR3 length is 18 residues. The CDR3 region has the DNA TGTGCCAGCAGCAAACTCCCCGTAGCGGGGAGCAACACCGGGGAGCTGTTTTTT. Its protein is CASSKLPVAGSNTGELFF.

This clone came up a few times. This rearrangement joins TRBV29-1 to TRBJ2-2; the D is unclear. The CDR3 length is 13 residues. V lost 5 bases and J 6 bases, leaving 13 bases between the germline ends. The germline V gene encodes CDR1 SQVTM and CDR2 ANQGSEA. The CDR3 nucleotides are TGCAGCGTTCTTGCGGATTCGTCCGGGGAGCTGTTTTTT. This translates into CSVLADSSGELFF.

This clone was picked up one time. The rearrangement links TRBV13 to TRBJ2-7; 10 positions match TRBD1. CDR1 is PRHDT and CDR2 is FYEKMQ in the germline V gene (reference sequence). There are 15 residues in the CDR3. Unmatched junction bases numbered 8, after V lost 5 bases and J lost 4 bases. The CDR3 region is CASSREGQGMYEQYF. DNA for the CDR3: TGTGCCAGCAGCCGCGAGGGACAGGGGATGTACGAGCAGTACTTC. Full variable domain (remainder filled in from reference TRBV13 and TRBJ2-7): AAGVIQSPRHLIKEKRETATLKCYPIPRHDTVYWYQQGPGQDPQFLISFYEKMQSDKGSIPDRFSAQQFSDYHSELNMSSLELGDSALYFCASSREGQGMYEQYFGPGTRLTVT.

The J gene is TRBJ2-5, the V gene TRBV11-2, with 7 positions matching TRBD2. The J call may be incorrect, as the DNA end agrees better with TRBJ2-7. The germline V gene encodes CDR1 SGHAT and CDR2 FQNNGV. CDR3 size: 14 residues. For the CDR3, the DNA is TGTGCCAGCAGCCTACTAGCGTCCCGATACGAGCAGTACTTC. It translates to CASSLLASRYEQYF.

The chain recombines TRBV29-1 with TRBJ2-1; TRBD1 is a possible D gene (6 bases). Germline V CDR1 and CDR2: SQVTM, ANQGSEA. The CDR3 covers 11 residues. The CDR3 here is CGSGDGNEQFF. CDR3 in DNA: TGCGGATCAGGGGACGGCAATGAGCAGTTCTTC.

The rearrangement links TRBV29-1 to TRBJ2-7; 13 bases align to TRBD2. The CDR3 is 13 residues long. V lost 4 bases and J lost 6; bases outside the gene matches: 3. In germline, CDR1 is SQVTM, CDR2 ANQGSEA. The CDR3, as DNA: TGCAGCGTTGGGGGACTAGCGGGAAGCGAGCAGTACTTC. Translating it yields CSVGGLAGSEQYF.

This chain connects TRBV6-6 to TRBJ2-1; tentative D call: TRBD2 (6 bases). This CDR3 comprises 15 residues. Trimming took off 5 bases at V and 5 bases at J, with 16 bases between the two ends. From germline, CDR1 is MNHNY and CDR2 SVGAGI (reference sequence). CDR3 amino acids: CASSTSGGPNNEQFF. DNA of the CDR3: TGTGCCAGCAGTACGAGCGGAGGGCCAAACAATGAGCAGTTCTTC.

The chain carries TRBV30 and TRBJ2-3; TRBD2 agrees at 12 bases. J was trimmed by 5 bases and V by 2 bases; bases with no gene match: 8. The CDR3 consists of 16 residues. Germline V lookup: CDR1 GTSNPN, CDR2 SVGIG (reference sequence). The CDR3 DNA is TGTGCCTGGAGTCTGACTAGCGGGAGCTATGGAGATACGCAGTATTTT. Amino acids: CAWSLTSGSYGDTQYF.

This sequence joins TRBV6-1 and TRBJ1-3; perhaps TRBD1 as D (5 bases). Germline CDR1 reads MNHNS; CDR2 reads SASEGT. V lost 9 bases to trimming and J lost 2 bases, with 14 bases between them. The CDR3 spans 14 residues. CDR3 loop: CASAVLGAGNTIYF. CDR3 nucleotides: TGTGCCAGTGCGGTTTTAGGGGCTGGAAACACCATATATTTT.

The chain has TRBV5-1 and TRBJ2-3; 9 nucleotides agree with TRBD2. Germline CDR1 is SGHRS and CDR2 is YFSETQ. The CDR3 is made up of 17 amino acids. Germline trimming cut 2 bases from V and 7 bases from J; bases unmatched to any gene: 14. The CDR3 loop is CASSFGFPAGGPNTQYF. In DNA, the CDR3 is TGCGCCAGCAGCTTCGGTTTCCCAGCGGGAGGCCCGAATACGCAGTATTTT.

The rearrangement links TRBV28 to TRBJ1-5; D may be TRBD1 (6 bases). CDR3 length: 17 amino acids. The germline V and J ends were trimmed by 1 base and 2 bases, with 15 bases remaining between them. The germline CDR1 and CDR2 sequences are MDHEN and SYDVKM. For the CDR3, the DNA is TGTGCCAGCAGTTTATTCGCGGACAGCGGTCGCAATCAGCCCCAGCATTTT. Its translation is CASSLFADSGRNQPQHF.

This CDR3 reads CASSLVGRAQYF. CDR3 sequence (DNA): TGTGCCAGCAGCTTAGTCGGGCGGGCCCAGTACTTC. The J gene is TRBJ2-5, the V gene TRBV11-2; tentatively, D is TRBD2 (5 bases). Germline loops: CDR1 SGHAT, CDR2 FQNNGV. This CDR3 contains 12 residues. V lost 1 base to trimming and J lost 9 bases, with 9 bases between them.

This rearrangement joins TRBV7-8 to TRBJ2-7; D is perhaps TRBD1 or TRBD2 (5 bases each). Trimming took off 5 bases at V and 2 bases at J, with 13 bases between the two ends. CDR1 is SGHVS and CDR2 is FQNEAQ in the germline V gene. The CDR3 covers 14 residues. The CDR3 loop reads CASSLGAGAYEQYF. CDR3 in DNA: TGTGCCAGCAGCCTAGGGGCGGGTGCCTACGAGCAGTACTTC.

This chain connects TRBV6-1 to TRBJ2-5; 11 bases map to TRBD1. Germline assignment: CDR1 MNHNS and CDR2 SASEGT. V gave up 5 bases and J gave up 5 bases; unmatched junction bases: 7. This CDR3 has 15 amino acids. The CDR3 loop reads CASSKGQGGSETQYF. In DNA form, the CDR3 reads TGTGCCAGCAGTAAGGGACAGGGGGGGTCGGAGACCCAGTACTTC.

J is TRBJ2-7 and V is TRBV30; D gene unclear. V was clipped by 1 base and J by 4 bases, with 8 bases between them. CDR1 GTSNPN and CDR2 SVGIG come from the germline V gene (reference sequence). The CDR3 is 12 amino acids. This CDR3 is CAWSARDYEQYF. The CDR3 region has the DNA TGTGCCTGGAGTGCGAGAGATTACGAGCAGTACTTC.

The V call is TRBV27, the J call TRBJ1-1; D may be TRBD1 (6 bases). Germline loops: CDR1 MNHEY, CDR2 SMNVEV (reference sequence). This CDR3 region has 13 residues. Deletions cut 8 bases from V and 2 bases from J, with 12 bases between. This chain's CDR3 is CASFDRPNTEAFF. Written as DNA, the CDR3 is TGTGCCAGCTTCGACAGGCCCAACACTGAAGCTTTCTTT.

DNA for the CDR3: TGTGCCAGCAGCAAAGTGCAGGGATGGAATTCACCCCTCCACTTT. Residues: CASSKVQGWNSPLHF. The chain uses TRBV21-1 and TRBJ1-6; TRBD1, as called in the table, went unchecked against the DNA. TRBV21-1 is labeled a pseudogene. This CDR3 has 15 residues.

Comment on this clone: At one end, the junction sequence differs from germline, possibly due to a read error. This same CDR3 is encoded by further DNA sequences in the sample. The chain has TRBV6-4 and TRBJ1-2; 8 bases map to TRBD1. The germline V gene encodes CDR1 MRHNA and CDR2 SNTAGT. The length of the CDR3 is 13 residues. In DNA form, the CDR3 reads TGTGCCAGCAGTCGGGACAGGAACTACGGCTACACCTTC. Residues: CASSRDRNYGYTF.

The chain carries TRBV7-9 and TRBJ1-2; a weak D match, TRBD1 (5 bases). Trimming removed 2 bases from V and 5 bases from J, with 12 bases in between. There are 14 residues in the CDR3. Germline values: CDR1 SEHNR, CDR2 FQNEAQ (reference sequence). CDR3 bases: TGTGCCAGCAGCTTACAGGGTGGAACATATGGCTACACCTTC. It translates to CASSLQGGTYGYTF.

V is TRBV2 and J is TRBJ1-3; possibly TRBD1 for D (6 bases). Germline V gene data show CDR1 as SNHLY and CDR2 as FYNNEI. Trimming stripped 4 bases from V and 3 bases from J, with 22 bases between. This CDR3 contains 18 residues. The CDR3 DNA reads TGTGCCAGCAGTGTCCCCCCACAGGGCAGGGGCGATGGAAACACCATATATTTT. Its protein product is CASSVPPQGRGDGNTIYF.

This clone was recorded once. CDR3 amino acids: CASSWAFGELFF. The CDR3 DNA reads TGTGCCAGCAGCTGGGCTTTCGGGGAGCTGTTTTTT. The chain couples TRBV7-2 to TRBJ2-2; D gene ambiguous. This CDR3 region has 12 residues. Deletions cut 4 bases from V and 7 bases from J, with 7 bases between. The V gene's germline CDR1 is SGHTA and CDR2 FQGNSA.

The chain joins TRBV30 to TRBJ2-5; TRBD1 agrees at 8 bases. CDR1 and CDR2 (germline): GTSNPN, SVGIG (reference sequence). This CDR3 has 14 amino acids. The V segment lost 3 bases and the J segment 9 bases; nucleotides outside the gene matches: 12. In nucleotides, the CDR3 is TGTGCCTGGAGAGGGACAGGTGGGATCAGGGCCCAGTACTTC. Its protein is CAWRGTGGIRAQYF.

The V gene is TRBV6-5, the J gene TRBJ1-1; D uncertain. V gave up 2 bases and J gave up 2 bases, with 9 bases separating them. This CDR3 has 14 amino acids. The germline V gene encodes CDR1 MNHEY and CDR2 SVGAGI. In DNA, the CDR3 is TGTGCCAGCAGTTACGGGCAAGTCAACACTGAAGCTTTCTTT. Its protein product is CASSYGQVNTEAFF.

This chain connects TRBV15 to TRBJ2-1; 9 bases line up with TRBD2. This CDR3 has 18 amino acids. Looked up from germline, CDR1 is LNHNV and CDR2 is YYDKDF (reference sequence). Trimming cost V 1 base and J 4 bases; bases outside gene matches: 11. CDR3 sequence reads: CATSRGGRGSGGYNEQFF. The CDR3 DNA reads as TGTGCCACCAGCAGAGGCGGGAGGGGGAGCGGGGGGTACAATGAGCAGTTCTTC. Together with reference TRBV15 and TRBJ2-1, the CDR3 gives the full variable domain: DAMVIQNPRYQVTQFGKPVTLSCSQTLNHNVMYWYQQKSSQAPKLLFHYYDKDFNNEADTPDNFQSRRPNTSFCFLDIRSPGLGDTAMYLCATSRGGRGSGGYNEQFFGPGTRLTVL.